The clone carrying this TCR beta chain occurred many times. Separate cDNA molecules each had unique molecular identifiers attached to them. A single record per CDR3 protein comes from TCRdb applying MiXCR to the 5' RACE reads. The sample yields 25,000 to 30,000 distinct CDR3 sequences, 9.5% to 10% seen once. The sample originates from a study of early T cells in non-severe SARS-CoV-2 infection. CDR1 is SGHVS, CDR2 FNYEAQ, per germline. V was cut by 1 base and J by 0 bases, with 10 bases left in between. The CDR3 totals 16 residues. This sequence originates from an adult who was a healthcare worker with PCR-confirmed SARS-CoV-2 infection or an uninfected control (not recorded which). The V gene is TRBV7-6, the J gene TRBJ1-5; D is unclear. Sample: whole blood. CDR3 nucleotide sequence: TGTGCCAGCAGCTTAGGAGGCCGGGATAGCAATCAGCCCCAGCATTTT. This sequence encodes CASSLGGRDSNQPQHF. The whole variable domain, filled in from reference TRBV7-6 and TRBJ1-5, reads GAGVSQSPRYKVTKRGQDVALRCDPISGHVSLYWYRQALGQGPEFLTYFNYEAQQDKSGLPNDRFSAERPEGSISTLTIQRTEQRDSAMYRCASSLGGRDSNQPQHFGDGTRLSIL.